Sequencing of this TCR beta chain was carried out in a study of CD8 T cells in ankylosing spondylitis. Study-wide points: CD8+ by phenotype, disease-linked clones were relatively rare in peripheral blood. Significant enrichment of disease-linked clones was reported in matched ankylosing spondylitis synovial fluid. Ankylosing spondylitis blood appeared to be characterized by a TCR beta motif of several highly homologous variants.

With molecular barcodes, quantitative 5'-RACE was used to make the TCR beta libraries. A single record per CDR3 protein comes from TCRdb applying MiXCR to the 5' RACE reads. The sample consists of 130,000 or so distinct CDR3 sequences, roughly 7.3% of them appearing once. This clonotype was observed many times. Its specificity is unknown. The CDR3 covers 13 residues. CDR1 is MNHEY and CDR2 is SMNVEV in the germline V gene (reference sequence). V was pared by 4 bases and J by 5 bases, with 11 bases between. The chain recombines TRBV27 with TRBJ2-5, with D tentatively TRBD2 (5 bases). The source is a male donor with ankylosing spondylitis or in good health (not recorded which). Input material: blood, either unsorted or a sorted T cell fraction (not recorded which). Here the CDR3 reads CASSYNRGETQYF. CDR3 DNA: TGTGCCAGCAGTTACAATCGAGGGGAGACCCAGTACTTC.